Shown below are 18 T cell receptor beta chains from a single sample sequenced in a study of T cell responses to AZD1222 COVID-19 vaccine. Method: immunoSEQ multiplex PCR; TCRdb's copy keeps in-frame clones and lacks some. In the table there are about 130,000 clones, over 90% of which are singletons. The sequencing here drew on peripheral blood, taken on day 0 of AZD1222 vaccination. These receptors all come from an adult in good health.

The chain has TRBV28 and TRBJ2-1; D uncertain. The CDR3 contains 10 residues. CDR1 is MDHEN, CDR2 SYDVKM, per germline. The germline V and J ends were trimmed by 11 bases and 0 bases, with 2 bases remaining between them. The CDR3 bases are TGTGCCGTCTCCTACAATGAGCAGTTCTTC. Protein: CAVSYNEQFF.

This clone turned up a few times. In DNA, the CDR3 is TGTGCCAGCTCACCGGTGGGGCTTGGGCAGCCCCAGCATTTT. This gives the protein CASSPVGLGQPQHF. V gene TRBV18 combines with J gene TRBJ1-5, with D possibly TRBD1 on 5 matching bases. Trimming shortened V by 3 bases and J by 7 bases, and 13 bases separated the two germline ends. The CDR3 has 14 amino acids. Germline loops: CDR1 KGHSH, CDR2 LQKENI. The entire variable domain, with the rest obtained from reference TRBV18 and TRBJ1-5, is as follows: NAGVMQNPRHLVRRRGQEARLRCSPMKGHSHVYWYRQLPEEGLKFMVYLQKENIIDESGMPKERFSAEFPKEGPSILRIQQVVRGDSAAYFCASSPVGLGQPQHFGDGTRLSIL.

The chain is built from TRBV13 and TRBJ2-1; no definite D call. The CDR3 runs 13 residues. With 2 bases removed from V and 8 bases from J, the gap between germline ends came to 10 bases. The germline CDR1 and CDR2 sequences are PRHDT and FYEKMQ (reference sequence). CDR3 sequence (DNA): TGTGCCAGCAGCTTAAGGCCGTCGGATGAGCAGTTCTTC. Translation: CASSLRPSDEQFF.

In regard to this clone: The same CDR3 is also encoded by other DNA sequences in this sample. The V and J genes are TRBV5-1 and TRBJ1-5; D is uncertain. This CDR3 is 15 amino acids long. V gave up 1 base and J gave up 0 bases, with 8 bases separating them. Germline CDR1 and CDR2: SGHRS and YFSETQ. Here the CDR3 DNA reads TGCGCCAGCAGCTTGTCGGGCGGTAGCAATCAGCCCCAGCATTTT. Its translation is CASSLSGGSNQPQHF.

The genes are TRBV6-1 and TRBJ1-2, with D unresolved. Germline CDR1 MNHNS, CDR2 SASEGT. Trimming stripped 0 bases from V and 5 bases from J, with 10 bases between. CDR3 size: 14 residues. The CDR3 loop reads CASSEAGQLYGYTF. In nucleotides, the CDR3 is TGTGCCAGCAGTGAAGCGGGTCAGCTGTATGGCTACACCTTC.

This chain links TRBV9 with TRBJ1-3, with D perhaps TRBD1 (5 bases). The germline gives CDR1 SGDLS, CDR2 YYNGEE. V shed 0 bases and J shed 2 bases, with 12 bases lying between them. The CDR3 runs 16 residues. The chain's CDR3 is CASSVGAGSAGNTIYF. CDR3 DNA sequence: TGTGCCAGCAGCGTAGGGGCAGGGTCGGCTGGAAACACCATATATTTT.

This clone has only one observation. The gene calls are TRBV5-4 and TRBJ2-2; 12 bases are shared with TRBD2. V lost 2 bases, J lost 5 bases, and 4 bases stayed unmatched. Looked up from germline, CDR1 is SGHNT and CDR2 is YYREEE (reference sequence). The CDR3 has 16 residues. CDR3 residues: CASSLLAGGRTGELFF. In DNA form, the CDR3 reads TGTGCCAGCAGCTTACTAGCGGGAGGTAGGACCGGGGAGCTGTTTTTT.

The chain recombines TRBV19 with TRBJ2-3; D is perhaps TRBD1 (5 bases). From germline, CDR1 is LNHDA and CDR2 SQIVND (reference sequence). This CDR3 comprises 13 residues. The germline V and J ends were trimmed by 3 bases and 4 bases, with 8 bases remaining between them. CDR3 protein: CASSIQGPDTQYF. The DNA for the CDR3 is TGTGCCAGTAGTATCCAGGGTCCAGATACGCAGTATTTT.

The rearrangement links TRBV10-3 to TRBJ1-1, with a weak D call TRBD1 (5 bases). The CDR3 has 13 residues. Trimming took 5 bases from V and 0 from J, leaving 7 bases between them. CDR1 and CDR2 (germline): ENHRY, SYGVKD. The CDR3 sequence: CAISRGLNTEAFF. Written as DNA, the CDR3 is TGTGCCATCAGTAGGGGCCTGAACACTGAAGCTTTCTTT.

V is TRBV10-3 and J is TRBJ2-3, with a weak D call TRBD1 (6 bases). Germline assignment: CDR1 ENHRY and CDR2 SYGVKD. The germline V and J ends were trimmed by 3 bases and 3 bases, with 10 bases remaining between them. The CDR3 contains 14 residues. The CDR3 region has the DNA TGTGCCATCAGTGATGTCCAGGGGACAGATACGCAGTATTTT. Its protein product is CAISDVQGTDTQYF.

This clone showed up just a few times. This chain joins TRBV5-1 and TRBJ2-6; D is unresolved. Germline V lookup: CDR1 SGHRS, CDR2 YFSETQ. This CDR3 comprises 15 residues. V lost 4 bases to trimming and J lost 5 bases, with 13 bases between them. The CDR3 sequence: CASSPKVSWANVLTF. The DNA for the CDR3 is TGCGCCAGCAGCCCGAAGGTGTCCTGGGCCAACGTCCTGACTTTC.

The rearrangement links TRBV6-5 to TRBJ1-2, with D tentatively TRBD1 (6 bases). This CDR3 comprises 13 residues. The V gene lost 8 bases and the J gene lost 4 bases, with 14 bases spanning the gap. Germline V gives CDR1 MNHEY, CDR2 SVGAGI. CDR3 sequence: CASAWGPFYGYTF. CDR3 in DNA: TGTGCCAGCGCGTGGGGGCCTTTCTATGGCTACACCTTC.

The chain has TRBV7-8 and TRBJ1-2, with 7 positions matching TRBD1. The CDR3 loop spans 16 amino acids. The trim removed 3 bases at V and 4 bases at J, leaving 11 bases unmatched. Germline values: CDR1 SGHVS, CDR2 FQNEAQ. Written as DNA, the CDR3 is TGTGCCAGCAGCTTCGAAGGGGACAGACTAGCCTATGGCTACACCTTC. Its protein is CASSFEGDRLAYGYTF.

The chain joins TRBV5-1 to TRBJ2-7, with D possibly TRBD2 on 6 matching bases. The length of the CDR3 is 15 residues. Germline V CDR1 and CDR2: SGHRS, YFSETQ. The V gene lost 0 bases and the J gene lost 2 bases, with 12 bases spanning the gap. Here the CDR3 reads CASSLAAGTTYEQYF. The CDR3 nucleotides are TGCGCCAGCAGCTTGGCCGCGGGAACGACCTACGAGCAGTACTTC.

The chain has TRBV7-6 and TRBJ1-1, with unresolved D. Between the trimmed V and J ends, which lost 2 bases and 5 bases, there was a span of 9 bases. CDR1 and CDR2 (germline): SGHVS, FNYEAQ. The CDR3 is 13 amino acids. The CDR3 DNA is TGTGCCAGCAGCTTAAGCCCACGGACTGAAGCTTTCTTT. It codes for CASSLSPRTEAFF.

The chain combines TRBV7-9 with TRBJ1-1, with a weak D call TRBD1 (6 bases). There are 12 residues in the CDR3. V lost 4 bases to trimming and J lost 6 bases, with 9 bases between them. Per germline, CDR1 SEHNR and CDR2 FQNEAQ (reference sequence). CDR3 residues: CASSSAGAEAFF. The CDR3 DNA follows: TGTGCCAGCAGCTCTGCAGGGGCTGAAGCTTTCTTT.

The chain uses TRBV5-1 and TRBJ1-2; weak D call: TRBD1 (6 bases). Germline V gives CDR1 SGHRS, CDR2 YFSETQ. V was pared by 0 bases and J by 7 bases, with 16 bases between. The CDR3 spans 15 residues. CDR3: CASSLAGGTPVGYTF. The CDR3 DNA follows: TGCGCCAGCAGCTTGGCCGGTGGGACACCGGTTGGCTACACCTTC. The variable domain in full, with the rest retrieved from reference TRBV5-1 and TRBJ1-2, is KAGVTQTPRYLIKTRGQQVTLSCSPISGHRSVSWYQQTPGQGLQFLFEYFSETQRNKGNFPGRFSGRQFSNSRSEMNVSTLELGDSALYLCASSLAGGTPVGYTFGSGTRLTVV.

The genes are TRBV7-8 and TRBJ2-3, with a possible D match to TRBD2 (6 bases). Trimming stripped 6 bases from V and 5 bases from J, with 21 bases between. This CDR3 has 16 residues. Germline values: CDR1 SGHVS, CDR2 FQNEAQ. CDR3 DNA sequence: TGTGCCAGCAGGGGGAGCCGGGACTCCGGGGGAGATACGCAGTATTTT. This gives the protein CASRGSRDSGGDTQYF.